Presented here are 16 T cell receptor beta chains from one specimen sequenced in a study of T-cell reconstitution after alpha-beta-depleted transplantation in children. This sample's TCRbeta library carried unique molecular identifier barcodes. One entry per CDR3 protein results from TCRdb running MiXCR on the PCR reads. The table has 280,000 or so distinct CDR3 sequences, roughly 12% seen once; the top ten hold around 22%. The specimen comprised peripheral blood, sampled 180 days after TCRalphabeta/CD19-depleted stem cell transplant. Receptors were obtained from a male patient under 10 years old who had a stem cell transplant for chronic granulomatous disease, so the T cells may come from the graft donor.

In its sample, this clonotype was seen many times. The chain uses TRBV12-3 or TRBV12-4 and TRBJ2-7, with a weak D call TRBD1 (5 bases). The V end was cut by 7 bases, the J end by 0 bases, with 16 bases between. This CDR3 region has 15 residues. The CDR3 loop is CASISLARASYEQYF. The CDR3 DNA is TGTGCCAGCATTTCCCTCGCCAGGGCCTCCTACGAGCAGTACTTC.

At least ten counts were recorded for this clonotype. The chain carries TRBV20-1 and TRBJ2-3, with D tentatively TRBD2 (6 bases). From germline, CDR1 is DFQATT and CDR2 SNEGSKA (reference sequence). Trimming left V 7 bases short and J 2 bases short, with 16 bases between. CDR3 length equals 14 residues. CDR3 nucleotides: TGCAGTGGCACGGGCGGGATACCCACAGATACGCAGTATTTT. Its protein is CSGTGGIPTDTQYF.

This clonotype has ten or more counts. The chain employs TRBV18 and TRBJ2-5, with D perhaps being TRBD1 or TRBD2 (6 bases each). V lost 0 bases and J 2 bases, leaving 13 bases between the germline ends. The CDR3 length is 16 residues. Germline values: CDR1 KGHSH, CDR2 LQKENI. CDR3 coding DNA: TGTGCCAGCTCACCACCGAGGGGGGATCCTCAAGAGACCCAGTACTTC. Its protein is CASSPPRGDPQETQYF.

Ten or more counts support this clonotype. CDR3 protein: CASSYSAVKVGYTF. In nucleotides, the CDR3 is TGTGCCAGCAGTTACTCCGCAGTTAAGGTTGGCTACACCTTC. V gene TRBV6-5 combines with J gene TRBJ1-2; D not resolved. Trimming stripped 0 bases from V and 7 bases from J, with 12 bases between. The CDR3 length is 14 residues. Germline assignment: CDR1 MNHEY and CDR2 SVGAGI.

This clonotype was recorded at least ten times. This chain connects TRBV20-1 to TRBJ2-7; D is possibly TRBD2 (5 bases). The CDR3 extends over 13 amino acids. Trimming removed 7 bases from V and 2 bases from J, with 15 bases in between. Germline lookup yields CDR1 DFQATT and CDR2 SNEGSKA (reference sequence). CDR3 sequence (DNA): TGCAGTGTTTGGACTCTCAAGCCCTACGAGCAGTACTTC. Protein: CSVWTLKPYEQYF.

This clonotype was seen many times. DNA for the CDR3: TGTGCCAGCAGCCCCCGCCCCGACCCTGCAGATACGCAGTATTTT. This translates into CASSPRPDPADTQYF. This rearrangement joins TRBV9 to TRBJ2-3; D is unresolved. Per germline, CDR1 SGDLS and CDR2 YYNGEE. The length of the CDR3 is 15 residues. Trimming pared 4 bases from V and 4 bases from J, leaving 16 bases between.

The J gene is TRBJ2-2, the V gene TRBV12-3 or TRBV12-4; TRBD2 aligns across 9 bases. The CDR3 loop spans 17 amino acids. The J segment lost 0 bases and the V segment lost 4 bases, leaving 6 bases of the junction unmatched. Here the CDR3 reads CASSSSTSGTNTGELFF. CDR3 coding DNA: TGTGCCAGCAGTTCCTCGACTAGCGGAACGAACACCGGGGAGCTGTTTTTT.

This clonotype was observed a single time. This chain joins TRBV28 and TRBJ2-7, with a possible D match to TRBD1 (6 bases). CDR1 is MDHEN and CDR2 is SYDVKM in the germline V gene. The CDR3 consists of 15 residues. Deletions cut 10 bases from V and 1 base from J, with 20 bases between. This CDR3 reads CAITTSFGQSYEQYF. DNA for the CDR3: TGTGCCATAACGACTTCTTTCGGACAGTCCTACGAGCAGTACTTC.

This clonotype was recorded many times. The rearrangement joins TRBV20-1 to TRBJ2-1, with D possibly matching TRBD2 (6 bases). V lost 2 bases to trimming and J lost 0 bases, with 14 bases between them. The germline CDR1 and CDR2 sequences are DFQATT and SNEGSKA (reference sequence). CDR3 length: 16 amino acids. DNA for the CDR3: TGCAGTGCTAGATTGGAGGGTGCGGTCTCCTACAATGAGCAGTTCTTC. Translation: CSARLEGAVSYNEQFF.

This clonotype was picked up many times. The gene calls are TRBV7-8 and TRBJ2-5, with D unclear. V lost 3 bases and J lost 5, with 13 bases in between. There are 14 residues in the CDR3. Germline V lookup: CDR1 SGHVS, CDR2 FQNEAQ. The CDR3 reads CASSFLSRVETQYF. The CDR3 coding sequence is TGTGCCAGCAGCTTTCTTTCTAGGGTGGAGACCCAGTACTTC.

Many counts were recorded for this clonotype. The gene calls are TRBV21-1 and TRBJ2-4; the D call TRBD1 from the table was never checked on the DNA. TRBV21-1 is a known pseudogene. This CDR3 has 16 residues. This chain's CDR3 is CASSADRSPSKNIQYF. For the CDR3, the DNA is TGTGCCAGCAGCGCCGACAGGTCCCCATCCAAAAACATTCAGTACTTC.

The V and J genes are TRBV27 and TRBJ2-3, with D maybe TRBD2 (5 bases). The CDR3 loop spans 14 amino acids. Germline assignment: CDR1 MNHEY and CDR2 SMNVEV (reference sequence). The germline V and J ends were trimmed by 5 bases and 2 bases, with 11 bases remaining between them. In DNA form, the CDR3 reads TGTGCCAGCAGTAGCCGACTAACCACAGATACGCAGTATTTT. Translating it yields CASSSRLTTDTQYF.

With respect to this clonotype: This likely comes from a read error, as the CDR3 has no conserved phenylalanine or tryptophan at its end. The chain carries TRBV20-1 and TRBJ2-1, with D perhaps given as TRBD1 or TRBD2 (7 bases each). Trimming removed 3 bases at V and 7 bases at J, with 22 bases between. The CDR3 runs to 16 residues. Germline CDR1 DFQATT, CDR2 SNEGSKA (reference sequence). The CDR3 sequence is CSASREEAGGENEQFL. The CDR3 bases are TGCAGTGCTAGTCGGGAGGAGGCAGGGGGGGAGAATGAGCAGTTCTTG.

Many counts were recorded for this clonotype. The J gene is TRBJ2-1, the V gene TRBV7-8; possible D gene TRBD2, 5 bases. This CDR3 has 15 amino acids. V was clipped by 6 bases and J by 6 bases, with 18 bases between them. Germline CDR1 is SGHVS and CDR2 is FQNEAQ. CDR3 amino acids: CASSRGRGLSNEQFF. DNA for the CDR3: TGTGCCAGCAGTCGGGGAAGAGGGCTAAGCAATGAGCAGTTCTTC.

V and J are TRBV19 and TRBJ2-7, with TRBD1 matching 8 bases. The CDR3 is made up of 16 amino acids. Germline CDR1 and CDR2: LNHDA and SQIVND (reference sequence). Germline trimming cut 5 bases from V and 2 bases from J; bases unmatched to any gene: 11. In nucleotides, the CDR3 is TGTGCCAGTAGTCCCCGGACAGGGTTATTAACCTACGAGCAGTACTTC. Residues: CASSPRTGLLTYEQYF.

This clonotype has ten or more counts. The CDR3 loop is CSVWLNTDTQYF. In DNA, the CDR3 is TGCAGTGTCTGGTTGAACACAGATACGCAGTATTTT. The chain couples TRBV20-1 to TRBJ2-3, with D uncertain. V lost 7 bases and J 2 bases, leaving 10 bases between the germline ends. This CDR3 contains 12 residues. Germline CDR1 DFQATT, CDR2 SNEGSKA (reference sequence).